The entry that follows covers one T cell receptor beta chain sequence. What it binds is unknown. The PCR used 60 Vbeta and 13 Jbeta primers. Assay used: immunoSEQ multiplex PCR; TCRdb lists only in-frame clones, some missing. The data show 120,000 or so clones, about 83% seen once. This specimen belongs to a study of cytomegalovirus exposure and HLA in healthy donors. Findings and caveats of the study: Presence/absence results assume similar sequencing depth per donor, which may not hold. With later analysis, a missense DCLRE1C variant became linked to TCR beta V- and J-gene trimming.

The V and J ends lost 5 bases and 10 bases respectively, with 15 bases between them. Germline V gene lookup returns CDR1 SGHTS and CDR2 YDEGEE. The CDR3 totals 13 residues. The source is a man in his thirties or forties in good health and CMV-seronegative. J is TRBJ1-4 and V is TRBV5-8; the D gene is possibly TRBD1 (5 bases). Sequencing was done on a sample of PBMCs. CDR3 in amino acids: CASRLGGDRKLFF. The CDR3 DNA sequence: TGTGCCAGCAGACTGGGGGGGGACCGAAAACTGTTTTTT.